The present entry profiles one T cell receptor beta chain with its context. The data derive from a study of OX40 agonist ivuxolimab in advanced cancers. Across the whole study: With a range of about 20 to 79, age averaged 60 years, and around 80% were male. There were three patients with partial responses, one having hepatocellular carcinoma and two cutaneous melanoma. Of the participants, approximately 40% had some prior anti-PD-1, anti-PD-L1 or anti-CTLA-4 therapy, which was allowed.

Germline values: CDR1 SGHNT, CDR2 YENEEA. Unmatched junction bases numbered 6, after V lost 4 bases and J lost 5 bases. The CDR3 spans 16 residues. TCRdb keeps only in-frame clones here, not all; method: immunoSEQ multiplex PCR. The top ten clones hold around 7.5% of a sample with around 83,000 clones, approximately 84% of them seen once. J is TRBJ2-5 and V is TRBV11-3; 14 bases agree with TRBD2. The sequenced sample was CD4+ or CD8+ T cells sorted from blood, obtained in a trial of the OX40 agonist ivuxolimab. The TCR comes from an adult with an advanced solid tumor such as melanoma, head and neck, liver or kidney cancer. CDR3 sequence reads: CASSSRLAGGRETQYF. The CDR3 DNA reads TGTGCCAGCAGCTCCAGACTAGCGGGGGGGCGGGAGACCCAGTACTTC.